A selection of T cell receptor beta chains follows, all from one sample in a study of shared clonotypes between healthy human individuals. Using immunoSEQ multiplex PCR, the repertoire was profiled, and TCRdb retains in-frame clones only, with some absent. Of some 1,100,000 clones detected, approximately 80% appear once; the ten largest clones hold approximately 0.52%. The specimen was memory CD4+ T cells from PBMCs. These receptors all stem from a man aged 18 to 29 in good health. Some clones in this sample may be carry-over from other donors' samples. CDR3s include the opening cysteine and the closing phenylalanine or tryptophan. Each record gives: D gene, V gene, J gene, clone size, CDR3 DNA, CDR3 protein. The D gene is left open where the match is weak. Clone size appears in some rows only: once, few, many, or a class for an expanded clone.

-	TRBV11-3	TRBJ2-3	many	TGTGCCAGCGGGGGGCGGGGAGATACGCAGTATTTT	CASGGRGDTQYF
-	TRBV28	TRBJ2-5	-	TGTGCCAGCAGTCTAGCTGTGGGTAGCCAAGAGACCCAGTACTTC	CASSLAVGSQETQYF
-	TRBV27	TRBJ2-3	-	TGTGCCAGCAGGCTCGCCAGGTACACAGATACGCAGTATTTT	CASRLARYTDTQYF
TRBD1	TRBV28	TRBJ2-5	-	TGTGCCAGCAGCAGCCCCGGGACAGTACAAGAGACCCAGTACTTC	CASSSPGTVQETQYF
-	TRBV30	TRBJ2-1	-	TGTGCCTGGGGGTCGGAAGGGGCCAATGAGCAGTTCTTC	CAWGSEGANEQFF
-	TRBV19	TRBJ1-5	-	TGTGCCAGTAGTATGTCCCACGGGGATCAGCCCCAGCATTTT	CASSMSHGDQPQHF
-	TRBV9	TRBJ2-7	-	TGTGCCAGCAGCCCAGCGGGACACTCCTACGAGCAGTACTTC	CASSPAGHSYEQYF
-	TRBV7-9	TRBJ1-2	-	TGTGCCAGCAGCTTGGACGTAAACTATGGCTACACCTTC	CASSLDVNYGYTF
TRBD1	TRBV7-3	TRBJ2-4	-	TGTGCCAGCAGCTTGAGAGGGACAGACAACATTCAGTACTTC	CASSLRGTDNIQYF
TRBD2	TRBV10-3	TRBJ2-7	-	TGTGCCATCCAAACTAGCGGGAGGTTCCACGAGCAGTACTTC	CAIQTSGRFHEQYF
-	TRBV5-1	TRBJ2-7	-	TGCGCCAGCAGCTTGGCTCCGGCCTCCCTCTCCTACGAGCAGTACTTC	CASSLAPASLSYEQYF
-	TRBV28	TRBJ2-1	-	TGTGCCAGCAGTTTATTTTCCGTCCGGACCCGAGGGTACAATGAGCAGTTCTTC	CASSLFSVRTRGYNEQFF
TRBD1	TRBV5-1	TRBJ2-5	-	TGCGCCAGCAGCTCGGGACAGGGAAAACAAGAGACCCAGTACTTC	CASSSGQGKQETQYF
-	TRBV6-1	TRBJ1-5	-	TGTGCCAGCAGTGCCCAGGGGTCCACTCAGCCCCAGCATTTT	CASSAQGSTQPQHF
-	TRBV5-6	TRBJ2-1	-	TGTGCCAGCAGCCCCCCGGCCGGGGTATACAATGAGCAGTTCTTC	CASSPPAGVYNEQFF
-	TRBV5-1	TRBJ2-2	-	TGCGCCAGCAGCTTCGGACAGTCCGGGGAGCTGTTTTTT	CASSFGQSGELFF
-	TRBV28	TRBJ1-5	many	TGTGCCATCACCGCAGCGGGGGACAACGCCCAGCATTTT	CAITAAGDNAQHF
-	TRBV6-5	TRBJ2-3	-	TGTGCCAGCAGTTACTTCGCCAAGGGTTACACAGATACGCAGTATTTT	CASSYFAKGYTDTQYF
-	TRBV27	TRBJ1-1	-	TGTGCCAGCAGTTTTGCCAGAAACACTGAAGCTTTCTTT	CASSFARNTEAFF
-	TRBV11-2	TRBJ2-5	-	TGTGCCAGCAGCCAACGACTGACGCAAGAGACCCAGTACTTC	CASSQRLTQETQYF
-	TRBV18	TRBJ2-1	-	TGTGCCAGCTCACCGTTTGAGGGATGGGATGAGCAGTTCTTC	CASSPFEGWDEQFF
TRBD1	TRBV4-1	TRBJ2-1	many	TGCGCCAGCAGCCAACAACTTCTCAGGGGGCCCCGCCAGAATGAGCAGTTCTTC	CASSQQLLRGPRQNEQFF
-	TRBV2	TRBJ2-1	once	TGTGCCAGCAGTGAAGTGACTCTTAATGAGCAGTTCTTC	CASSEVTLNEQFF
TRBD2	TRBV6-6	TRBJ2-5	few	TGTGCCAGCAGGAAGGAATCGACTAGCGGGAGGGACTTC	CASRKESTSGRDF
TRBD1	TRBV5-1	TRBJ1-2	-	TGCGCCAGCAGCTTGAACCGGGACAGGATGGTTGGCTACACCTTC	CASSLNRDRMVGYTF
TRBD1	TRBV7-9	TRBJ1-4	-	TGTGCCAGCAGCCACCGGGACAGCCGTAATGAAAAACTGTTTTTT	CASSHRDSRNEKLFF
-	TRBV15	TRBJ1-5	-	TGTGCCACCAGCAGAAGTGTTACTAGCAATCAGCCCCAGCATTTT	CATSRSVTSNQPQHF
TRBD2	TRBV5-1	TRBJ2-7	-	TGCGCCAGCAGCTTGGAACTAGCGTACCCCGGCGAGCAGTACTTC	CASSLELAYPGEQYF
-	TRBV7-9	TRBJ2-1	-	TGTGCCAGCAGCTTGCCGGTGGGCAATGAGCAGTTCTTC	CASSLPVGNEQFF
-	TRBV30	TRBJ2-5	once	TGTGCCTGGAGTGTAAGCTTTAAAGAGACCCAGTACTTC	CAWSVSFKETQYF
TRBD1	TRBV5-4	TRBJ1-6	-	TGTGCCAGCAGCTTAAGGGACAGGGGAGGTCGGTCACCCCTCCACTTT	CASSLRDRGGRSPLHF
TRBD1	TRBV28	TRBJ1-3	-	TGTGCCAGCAGTAGAACCACAGGGGCCTCTGGAAACACCATATATTTT	CASSRTTGASGNTIYF
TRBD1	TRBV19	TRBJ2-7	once	TGTGCCAGTAGTACGACAGGGGAAGGCCACGAGCAGTACTTC	CASSTTGEGHEQYF
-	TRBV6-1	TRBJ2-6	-	TGTGCCAGCAGTGAAACCGTGACCAAAAGCGGGGCCAACGTCCTGACTTTC	CASSETVTKSGANVLTF
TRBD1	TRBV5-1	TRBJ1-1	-	TGCGCCAGCAGCCGGGACAGGGTGCGGAACACTGAAGCTTTCTTT	CASSRDRVRNTEAFF
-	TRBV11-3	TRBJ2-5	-	TGTGCCAGCAGTCTGACTGGGGGGCAGACCCAGTACTTC	CASSLTGGQTQYF
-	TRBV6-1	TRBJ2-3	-	TGTGCCAGCAGTGGAGTCGGGGTTTGGACAGATACGCAGTATTTT	CASSGVGVWTDTQYF
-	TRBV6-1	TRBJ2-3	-	TGTGCCAGCAGTGAAGTGTACACAGATACGCAGTATTTT	CASSEVYTDTQYF
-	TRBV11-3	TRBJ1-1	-	TGTGCCAGCAGCCCACGGGAGGAGGCTCTGATGAACACTGAAGCTTTCTTT	CASSPREEALMNTEAFF
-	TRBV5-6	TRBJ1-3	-	TGTGCCAGCAGCATCTTCGGAACACAGGGCTCTGGAAACACCATATATTTT	CASSIFGTQGSGNTIYF